This T cell receptor (beta chain) derives from a study of T-cell reconstitution after alpha-beta-depleted transplantation in children. General study points: At the one-year point after transplant, T-cell counts and TCRbeta diversity were found to come mostly from T cells that had been newly produced.

This clonotype was counted a few times. Antigen: not known. The CDR3 totals 15 residues. Germline V CDR1 and CDR2: DFQATT, SNEGSKA (reference sequence). Between the trimmed V and J ends, which lost 1 base and 4 bases, there was a span of 16 bases. Using unique molecular identifiers, the investigators prepared the TCRbeta library. TCRdb reprocessed the PCR reads with MiXCR, giving one entry per CDR3 protein. The repertoire includes fewer than 400,000 distinct CDR3 sequences, approximately 23% of them detected once, and about 10% sits in the top ten. The sequence was obtained from a male patient younger than 18 who had a stem cell transplant for acute lymphoblastic leukemia, so the T cells may come from the graft donor. Source: PBMCs, mostly from graft donor cells, taken 180 days after TCRalphabeta/CD19-depleted stem cell transplant. The J gene is TRBJ1-2, the V gene TRBV20-1; tentatively, D is TRBD1 (6 bases). The CDR3 spells CSARVQIGGGYGYTF. CDR3 coding DNA: TGCAGTGCTAGAGTCCAGATAGGGGGTGGCTATGGCTACACCTTC.